These 26 T cell receptor beta chains were sequenced from one sample in a study of blood T cell repertoires in COVID-19. Repertoires were generated with immunoSEQ multiplex PCR, while TCRdb's copy carries only in-frame clones and drops some. The data contain roughly 140,000 clones, around 84% of them seen just once; the ten biggest clones take up 10% to 15%. The sequenced sample consisted of peripheral blood. These receptor sequences come from a man aged 60 to 69 with active or convalescent COVID-19.

The V call is TRBV7-2, the J call TRBJ2-7; TRBD2 aligns across 8 bases. The J segment lost 3 bases and the V segment lost 4 bases, leaving 8 bases of the junction unmatched. The germline gives CDR1 SGHTA, CDR2 FQGNSA. The CDR3 is made up of 15 amino acids. The CDR3 is CASSYLAGRNYEQYF. CDR3 DNA: TGTGCCAGCAGCTACCTAGCGGGCCGGAACTACGAGCAGTACTTC.

The chain combines TRBV20-1 with TRBJ1-4; D is undetermined. V gave up 3 bases and J gave up 4 bases, with 9 bases separating them. CDR1 and CDR2 (germline): DFQATT, SNEGSKA (reference sequence). The CDR3 has 13 amino acids. CDR3 protein: CSASRTGNEKLFF. DNA of the CDR3: TGCAGTGCTAGTCGTACGGGTAATGAAAAACTGTTTTTT.

V and J are TRBV28 and TRBJ2-1; TRBD2 aligns across 7 bases. V was clipped by 5 bases and J by 5 bases; unmatched bases: 18. The length of the CDR3 is 18 residues. Germline loops: CDR1 MDHEN, CDR2 SYDVKM. The CDR3 nucleotides read TGTGCCAGCAGTCCGATTTGGACTAGGACACAGCTAAACAATGAGCAGTTCTTC. Encoded protein: CASSPIWTRTQLNNEQFF.

The chain couples TRBV5-8 to TRBJ1-1, with D maybe TRBD1 (6 bases). V was pared by 4 bases and J by 6 bases, with 13 bases between. The CDR3 is 13 amino acids. Germline V gene lookup returns CDR1 SGHTS and CDR2 YDEGEE. The CDR3 reads CASSLGRTAEAFF. The CDR3 DNA reads TGTGCCAGCAGCCTCGGCCGGACAGCTGAAGCTTTCTTT. The full variable domain, in which reference TRBV5-8 and TRBJ1-1 provide the parts outside the CDR3, is EAGVTQSPTHLIKTRGQQATLRCSPISGHTSVYWYQQALGLGLQFLLWYDEGEERNRGNFPPRFSGRQFPNYSSELNVNALELEDSALYLCASSLGRTAEAFFGQGTRLTVV.

CDR3 sequence reads: CASSYDSNYLEAFF. The CDR3 DNA follows: TGTGCCAGCAGTTACGACAGCAACTACCTTGAAGCTTTCTTT. The V and J genes are TRBV6-5 and TRBJ1-1; a possible D gene is TRBD1 (5 bases). Trimming pared 2 bases from V and 7 bases from J, leaving 14 bases between. This CDR3 has 14 residues. The V gene's germline CDR1 is MNHEY and CDR2 SVGAGI.

The rearrangement links TRBV27 to TRBJ2-7; D not resolved. The CDR3 extends over 13 amino acids. CDR1 and CDR2 (germline): MNHEY, SMNVEV (reference sequence). Deletions cut 4 bases from V and 2 bases from J, with 9 bases between. CDR3 sequence: CASSYSQTYEQYF. CDR3 nucleotides: TGTGCCAGCAGTTACTCTCAAACCTACGAGCAGTACTTC.

This clone was seen more than once but under ten times. The chain recombines TRBV3-1 (or the pseudogene TRBV3-2) with TRBJ1-5; possibly TRBD1 for D (6 bases). This CDR3 is 14 amino acids long. Germline V lookup: CDR1 LGHDT, CDR2 YNNKEL (reference sequence). V lost 0 bases to trimming and J lost 9 bases, with 12 bases between them. The CDR3 region is CASSQEVGGRPQHF. The CDR3 DNA is TGTGCCAGCAGCCAAGAGGTGGGGGGGCGGCCCCAGCATTTT.

The V and J genes are TRBV15 and TRBJ2-3, with a possible D match to TRBD1 (5 bases). V was trimmed by 3 bases and J by 6 bases, leaving 10 bases between them. The CDR3 has 13 amino acids. CDR1 is LNHNV, CDR2 YYDKDF, per germline (reference sequence). This chain's CDR3 is CATSSGAKDTQYF. The CDR3 nucleotides read TGTGCCACCAGCAGTGGGGCTAAGGATACGCAGTATTTT.

The chain employs TRBV18 and TRBJ2-1, with TRBD1 identical over 8 bases. After removal of 6 bases from V and 7 bases from J, the junction contained 11 bases not matched to a gene. The CDR3 sequence is 15 residues long. CDR1 is KGHSH, CDR2 LQKENI, per germline. CDR3 sequence: CASSPNRQGANEQFF. CDR3 nucleotides: TGTGCCAGCTCTCCGAATAGGCAGGGGGCGAATGAGCAGTTCTTC.

This rearrangement joins TRBV5-5 to TRBJ1-4; 11 bases line up with TRBD1. CDR1 is SGHKS, CDR2 YYEKEE, per germline (reference sequence). This CDR3 is built from 18 residues. V lost 4 bases, J lost 5 bases, and 13 bases stayed unmatched. CDR3 sequence reads: CASSLRTGGATQNEKLFF. CDR3 coding DNA: TGTGCCAGCAGCCTCCGGACAGGGGGCGCGACTCAGAATGAAAAACTGTTTTTT.

The chain is built from TRBV9 and TRBJ2-2; 7 nucleotides match TRBD1. V lost 1 base and J lost 3; bases outside the gene matches: 3. Germline V CDR1 and CDR2: SGDLS, YYNGEE. This CDR3 is 15 amino acids long. The CDR3 protein is CASSVTGADTGELFF. The CDR3 region has the DNA TGTGCCAGCAGCGTAACAGGGGCGGACACCGGGGAGCTGTTTTTT.

This rearrangement joins TRBV14 to TRBJ2-3; D is perhaps TRBD2 (5 bases). CDR3 length: 14 amino acids. Per germline, CDR1 SGHDN and CDR2 FVKESK. Deletions cut 5 bases from V and 2 bases from J, with 11 bases between. The CDR3 DNA reads TGTGCCAGCAGCAACGGACTCTTCACAGATACGCAGTATTTT. This translates into CASSNGLFTDTQYF.

The gene calls are TRBV5-4 and TRBJ1-6; TRBD1 aligns across 7 bases. The CDR3 is 16 residues long. The germline V gene encodes CDR1 SGHNT and CDR2 YYREEE (reference sequence). Trimming took 0 bases from V and 6 from J; bases not matched to a gene: 6. CDR3 loop: CASSLAVGQVNSPLHF. The CDR3 DNA follows: TGTGCCAGCAGCTTGGCCGTCGGACAGGTTAATTCACCCCTCCACTTT.

This rearrangement joins TRBV6-2 or TRBV6-3 to TRBJ1-1, with 7 positions matching TRBD1. Germline V gene data show CDR1 as MNHEY and CDR2 as SVGEGT. Losses at the gene ends were 2 bases for V and 1 base for J; bases not matched to a gene: 10. This CDR3 has 17 amino acids. The chain's CDR3 is CASSYEQGVGTNTEAFF. CDR3 coding DNA: TGTGCCAGCAGTTACGAGCAGGGGGTAGGGACGAACACTGAAGCTTTCTTT.

The V call is TRBV20-1, the J call TRBJ1-1; no definite D call. Germline V gives CDR1 DFQATT, CDR2 SNEGSKA (reference sequence). The V end was cut by 4 bases, the J end by 3 bases, with 6 bases between. The CDR3 runs 11 residues. The CDR3 bases are TGCAGTGCTATCCAATACACTGAAGCTTTCTTT. Its protein product is CSAIQYTEAFF.

This rearrangement joins TRBV24-1 to TRBJ1-2; D not resolved. Germline values: CDR1 KGHDR, CDR2 SFDVKD. This CDR3 region has 12 residues. V lost 6 bases and J 4 bases, leaving 8 bases between the germline ends. DNA for the CDR3: TGTGCCACCAGTAGCCAAACCTATGGCTACACCTTC. Translated: CATSSQTYGYTF.

A word on this clone: The identical CDR3 is also encoded by other nucleotide sequences in the sample. The rearrangement joins TRBV5-1 to TRBJ2-7, with D unresolved. The CDR3 has 12 residues. V was cut by 0 bases and J by 4 bases, with 5 bases left in between. CDR1 is SGHRS, CDR2 YFSETQ, per germline. CDR3 sequence reads: CASSLDQYEQYF. CDR3 nucleotides: TGCGCCAGCAGCTTGGATCAGTACGAGCAGTACTTC. Full variable domain (outside the CDR3, taken from reference TRBV5-1 and TRBJ2-7): KAGVTQTPRYLIKTRGQQVTLSCSPISGHRSVSWYQQTPGQGLQFLFEYFSETQRNKGNFPGRFSGRQFSNSRSEMNVSTLELGDSALYLCASSLDQYEQYFGPGTRLTVT.

The rearrangement uses TRBV11-3 and TRBJ2-2; D unclear. This CDR3 spans 13 amino acids. The germline V gene has CDR1 SGHNT and CDR2 YENEEA. Trimming pared 5 bases from V and 4 bases from J, leaving 8 bases between. The CDR3 protein is CASSQYSTGELFF. DNA for the CDR3: TGTGCCAGCAGCCAATACAGCACCGGGGAGCTGTTTTTT.

The chain couples TRBV18 to TRBJ2-7, with 12 bases that match TRBD2. J lost 4 bases, V lost 3 bases, and 4 bases had no gene match. CDR3 length: 15 residues. The V gene's germline CDR1 is KGHSH and CDR2 LQKENI. The CDR3, as DNA: TGTGCCAGCTCACCGACTAGCGGGAGTTGGTACGAGCAGTACTTC. Amino acid sequence: CASSPTSGSWYEQYF.

This rearrangement joins TRBV18 to TRBJ2-7, with 10 bases matching TRBD2. The V gene's germline CDR1 is KGHSH and CDR2 LQKENI. V shed 6 bases, J shed 0 bases, and the junction held 5 bases outside the gene matches. The CDR3 has 15 residues. Here the CDR3 reads CASSLGLAASYEQYF. CDR3 DNA sequence: TGTGCCAGCTCCCTCGGACTAGCGGCCTCCTACGAGCAGTACTTC. Full variable domain (remainder filled in from reference TRBV18 and TRBJ2-7): NAGVMQNPRHLVRRRGQEARLRCSPMKGHSHVYWYRQLPEEGLKFMVYLQKENIIDESGMPKERFSAEFPKEGPSILRIQQVVRGDSAAYFCASSLGLAASYEQYFGPGTRLTVT.

The chain couples TRBV7-2 to TRBJ2-4; no clear D gene. This CDR3 is built from 13 residues. Germline loops: CDR1 SGHTA, CDR2 FQGNSA. V was trimmed by 5 bases and J by 8 bases, leaving 13 bases between them. CDR3 DNA: TGTGCCAGCAGCGCCGCTCGTACGGACATTCAGTACTTC. Amino acids: CASSAARTDIQYF.

This chain links TRBV9 with TRBJ1-4; D is uncertain. Germline V gives CDR1 SGDLS, CDR2 YYNGEE. The CDR3 extends over 14 amino acids. The ends were cut back, 0 bases at V and 5 bases at J, with 8 bases in the middle. The CDR3 nucleotides read TGTGCCAGCAGCGTAGGCGGGGAGAATGAAAAACTGTTTTTT. This translates into CASSVGGENEKLFF. Full variable domain (remainder filled in from reference TRBV9 and TRBJ1-4): DSGVTQTPKHLITATGQRVTLRCSPRSGDLSVYWYQQSLDQGLQFLIQYYNGEERAKGNILERFSAQQFPDLHSELNLSSLELGDSALYFCASSVGGENEKLFFGSGTQLSVL.

J is TRBJ1-3 and V is TRBV18, with 9 bases identical to TRBD1. The CDR3 has 14 residues. CDR1 and CDR2 (germline): KGHSH, LQKENI. With V trimmed by 4 bases and J by 7 bases, 5 bases remained unmatched. In nucleotides, the CDR3 is TGTGCCAGCTCACAACAGGGGGCAAGTAACACCATATATTTT. Its translation is CASSQQGASNTIYF.

This clone appeared a few times. The J gene is TRBJ2-5, the V gene TRBV19, with 10 bases that match TRBD1. There are 15 residues in the CDR3. CDR1 is LNHDA, CDR2 SQIVND, per germline (reference sequence). Trimming at V came to 4 bases and at J to 4 bases, leaving 6 bases not matched to a gene. The DNA for the CDR3 is TGTGCCAGTAGTACCCTGGACAGGGGGGTAGAGACCCAGTACTTC. Translation: CASSTLDRGVETQYF.

A remark on this clone: Relative to the germline gene, one junction end is altered; a read error may explain this. The J gene is TRBJ1-2, the V gene TRBV6-5, with D maybe TRBD1 (6 bases). Germline loops: CDR1 MNHEY, CDR2 SVGAGI. This CDR3 is built from 14 residues. CDR3 loop: CASSDSGQSYGYTF. For the CDR3, the DNA is TGTGCCAGCAGTGACTCTGGACAGAGCTATGGCTACACCTTC.

V and J are TRBV6-2 or TRBV6-3 and TRBJ2-4; possible D gene TRBD1, 6 bases. Trimming cost V 4 bases and J 5 bases, with 15 bases left between them. This CDR3 region has 15 residues. Germline loops: CDR1 MNHEY, CDR2 SVGEGT. The CDR3 nucleotides are TGTGCCAGCAGTTTGACACCGGGACACGAAAACATTCAGTACTTC. Translating it yields CASSLTPGHENIQYF.